Below, 27 T cell receptor beta chains from the same sample are listed, as sequenced in a study of T cell responses to AZD1222 COVID-19 vaccine. Repertoires were generated with immunoSEQ multiplex PCR, while TCRdb's copy carries only in-frame clones and drops some. The data contain 65,000 to 80,000 clones, roughly 90% of them singletons. The material was peripheral blood, obtained on day 0 of AZD1222 vaccination. The origin of the receptors is an adult in good health.

The chain carries TRBV2 and TRBJ2-7; D might be TRBD1 or TRBD2, each matching 5 bases. Germline CDR1 is SNHLY and CDR2 is FYNNEI. The CDR3 length is 13 residues. V was pared by 8 bases and J by 1 base, with 12 bases between. This CDR3 reads CASGTVGSYEQYF. As DNA, the CDR3 is TGTGCCAGCGGGACGGTGGGTTCCTACGAGCAGTACTTC.

The chain's CDR3 is CAITSGATNTEAFF. Here the CDR3 DNA reads TGTGCCATCACAAGCGGGGCCACGAACACTGAAGCTTTCTTT. V gene TRBV10-3 combines with J gene TRBJ1-1; tentative D call: TRBD1 (5 bases). With 7 bases removed from V and 1 base from J, the gap between germline ends came to 13 bases. The CDR3 is 14 residues long. The germline CDR1 and CDR2 sequences are ENHRY and SYGVKD.

The J gene is TRBJ2-2, the V gene TRBV6-4; 7 bases are shared with TRBD2. The CDR3 has 14 residues. Germline loops: CDR1 MRHNA, CDR2 SNTAGT. After removal of 10 bases from V and 5 bases from J, the junction contained 10 bases not matched to a gene. This chain's CDR3 is CATNAGVGTGELFF. As DNA, the CDR3 is TGTGCCACGAACGCGGGAGTAGGTACCGGGGAGCTGTTTTTT.

V and J are TRBV12-3 or TRBV12-4 and TRBJ1-2; no clear D gene. CDR3 length: 13 residues. Deletions cut 6 bases from V and 4 bases from J, with 12 bases between. CDR3 DNA sequence: TGTGCCAGCAGCTTGGGTGGTGGCTATGGCTACACCTTC. Its translation: CASSLGGGYGYTF.

The chain is built from TRBV29-1 and TRBJ2-7, with unresolved D. CDR1 and CDR2 from the germline V gene are SQVTM and ANQGSEA. Trimming removed 1 base at V and 3 bases at J, with 7 bases between. This CDR3 is built from 12 residues. DNA for the CDR3: TGCAGCGTTGAAGGCAGTTTCTACGAGCAGTACTTC. Translating gives CSVEGSFYEQYF.

DNA of the CDR3: TGTGCCAGCAGCCCTACGCGACAGCAGCCTAACTATGGCTACACCTTC. Translating gives CASSPTRQQPNYGYTF. The rearrangement joins TRBV13 to TRBJ1-2, with D possibly matching TRBD1 (5 bases). The V end lost 5 bases, the J end lost 0 bases, and 16 bases lay between the germline ends. The CDR3 extends over 16 amino acids. Germline lookup yields CDR1 PRHDT and CDR2 FYEKMQ (reference sequence). The variable domain in full, with the rest retrieved from reference TRBV13 and TRBJ1-2, is AAGVIQSPRHLIKEKRETATLKCYPIPRHDTVYWYQQGPGQDPQFLISFYEKMQSDKGSIPDRFSAQQFSDYHSELNMSSLELGDSALYFCASSPTRQQPNYGYTFGSGTRLTVV.

This chain connects TRBV7-3 to TRBJ1-1; D is uncertain. Germline V lookup: CDR1 SGHTA, CDR2 FQGTGA. The ends were cut back, 0 bases at V and 3 bases at J, with 14 bases in the middle. The CDR3 runs to 16 residues. The CDR3 spells CASSLTGNGVDTEAFF. The CDR3 DNA sequence: TGTGCCAGCAGCTTAACGGGGAATGGGGTGGACACTGAAGCTTTCTTT.

This sequence joins TRBV5-1 and TRBJ2-7, with D unclear. V was pared by 2 bases and J by 3 bases, with 12 bases between. Germline assignment: CDR1 SGHRS and CDR2 YFSETQ. This CDR3 comprises 14 residues. For the CDR3, the DNA is TGCGCCAGCAGCTTACAGAGGTTCGGCTACGAGCAGTACTTC. Residues: CASSLQRFGYEQYF.

This clone occurred a few times. The chain uses TRBV7-3 and TRBJ2-1, with a weak D call TRBD2 (7 bases). Germline-derived CDR1 and CDR2 are SGHTA and FQGTGA. Trimming left V 5 bases short and J 5 bases short, with 16 bases between. The CDR3 length is 15 residues. The CDR3 DNA reads as TGTGCCAGCAGCCCTGGGGGGGCAGTCGACAATGAGCAGTTCTTC. Translating it yields CASSPGGAVDNEQFF.

This sequence joins TRBV6-6 and TRBJ1-6, with D possibly matching TRBD1 (6 bases). This CDR3 comprises 16 residues. Germline CDR1 reads MNHNY; CDR2 reads SVGAGI (reference sequence). Trimming cost V 8 bases and J 8 bases, with 22 bases left between them. CDR3 DNA: TGTGCCAGCTTTTCTCCCTCCGGGACACTCCATTCACCCCTCCACTTT. Translating gives CASFSPSGTLHSPLHF.

The rearrangement links TRBV5-1 to TRBJ2-4, with D possibly matching TRBD2 (6 bases). The germline gives CDR1 SGHRS, CDR2 YFSETQ. Trimming removed 5 bases at V and 8 bases at J, with 35 bases between. The CDR3 consists of 20 residues. The CDR3 nucleotides are TGCGCCAGCAGTCCCGGGACTCACCTCTATAAGGCGAGTGGGGAGGACATTCAGTACTTC. Its translation is CASSPGTHLYKASGEDIQYF.

The rearrangement uses TRBV9 and TRBJ2-7; the D gene is possibly TRBD1 (6 bases). The CDR3 is made up of 13 amino acids. Germline V gene data show CDR1 as SGDLS and CDR2 as YYNGEE. V was shortened by 0 bases and J by 5 bases, with 9 bases between the two germline ends. CDR3 protein: CASSVEAGDEQYF. CDR3 bases: TGTGCCAGCAGCGTAGAAGCAGGGGACGAGCAGTACTTC.

The rearrangement links TRBV11-3 to TRBJ2-3; maybe TRBD2 (6 bases). Trimming pared 3 bases from V and 0 bases from J, leaving 10 bases between. CDR1 and CDR2 (germline): SGHNT, YENEEA. The CDR3 spans 15 residues. The CDR3 protein is CASSFGRGSTDTQYF. Written as DNA, the CDR3 is TGTGCCAGCAGCTTCGGACGGGGGAGCACAGATACGCAGTATTTT.

This chain connects TRBV5-5 to TRBJ1-1; D is unresolved. Germline V gene lookup returns CDR1 SGHKS and CDR2 YYEKEE (reference sequence). CDR3 length equals 14 residues. Trimming left V 0 bases short and J 5 bases short, with 11 bases between. The DNA of the CDR3 is TGTGCCAGCAGCTTGGAGGTTCGGGTTACTGAAGCTTTCTTT. The encoded protein is CASSLEVRVTEAFF. The variable domain in full, with the rest retrieved from reference TRBV5-5 and TRBJ1-1, is DAGVTQSPTHLIKTRGQQVTLRCSPISGHKSVSWYQQVLGQGPQFIFQYYEKEERGRGNFPDRFSARQFPNYSSELNVNALLLGDSALYLCASSLEVRVTEAFFGQGTRLTVV.

The chain uses TRBV6-5 and TRBJ2-3; the D gene is possibly TRBD1 (5 bases). The germline V and J ends were trimmed by 7 bases and 1 base, with 12 bases remaining between them. The CDR3 runs to 14 residues. The germline V gene has CDR1 MNHEY and CDR2 SVGAGI. The CDR3 bases are TGTGCCAGCACCCGTGTGACAGGCACAGATACGCAGTATTTT. Protein: CASTRVTGTDTQYF.

This clone showed up just once. The chain combines TRBV13 with TRBJ1-6; tentative D call: TRBD1 (6 bases). Germline values: CDR1 PRHDT, CDR2 FYEKMQ (reference sequence). This CDR3 comprises 15 residues. The V end was cut by 0 bases, the J end by 13 bases, with 16 bases between. The CDR3 DNA reads as TGTGCCAGCAGCTTAGGCCTTGGACAGCCATCCCCCCTCCACTTT. Its translation is CASSLGLGQPSPLHF.

The chain couples TRBV5-8 to TRBJ1-2; D is unclear. The CDR3 has 17 amino acids. In germline, CDR1 is SGHTS, CDR2 YDEGEE. V was clipped by 0 bases and J by 4 bases, with 19 bases between them. The CDR3 here is CASSLAVAPADRYGYTF. The CDR3 DNA reads TGTGCCAGCAGCTTGGCCGTGGCACCAGCAGATCGCTATGGCTACACCTTC.

The chain couples TRBV5-1 to TRBJ2-7; 10 bases are shared with TRBD1. The CDR3 runs 14 residues. Germline V gene data show CDR1 as SGHRS and CDR2 as YFSETQ. V dropped 6 bases and J dropped 5; count of bases not matched to a gene: 8. CDR3: CASTPTGGEDEQYF. The CDR3 bases are TGCGCCAGCACCCCGACAGGGGGCGAGGACGAGCAGTACTTC.

This sequence joins TRBV2 and TRBJ1-1; no clear D. CDR1 and CDR2 (germline): SNHLY, FYNNEI. The V gene lost 5 bases and the J gene lost 4 bases, with 20 bases spanning the gap. The length of the CDR3 is 16 residues. CDR3 bases: TGTGCCAGCAGTCAATATATGGGTCTAACGAGCACTGAAGCTTTCTTT. Translating it yields CASSQYMGLTSTEAFF.

The chain links TRBV5-5 to TRBJ1-5; the D is unclear. The CDR3 has 13 residues. Germline CDR1 and CDR2: SGHKS and YYEKEE (reference sequence). Trimming stripped 2 bases from V and 7 bases from J, with 10 bases between. The CDR3 DNA reads TGTGCCAGCAGCTTCGGCCCAGACCAGCCCCAGCATTTT. Translation gives CASSFGPDQPQHF.

The J gene is TRBJ2-7, the V gene TRBV11-2, with D possibly being TRBD2 (6 bases). CDR3 length equals 15 residues. Trimming shortened V by 2 bases and J by 0 bases, and 11 bases separated the two germline ends. Looked up from germline, CDR1 is SGHAT and CDR2 is FQNNGV. The CDR3 DNA follows: TGTGCCAGCAGCTTATTGGGACTCGGCTCCTACGAGCAGTACTTC. The encoded protein is CASSLLGLGSYEQYF.

This clone has a single count. The V and J genes are TRBV20-1 and TRBJ1-6; tentatively, D is TRBD1 (5 bases). CDR3 size: 14 residues. Trimming shortened V by 3 bases and J by 10 bases, and 16 bases separated the two germline ends. Germline assignment: CDR1 DFQATT and CDR2 SNEGSKA (reference sequence). For the CDR3, the DNA is TGCAGTGCTAGTTCGGGGCAGGTGGGATCACCCCTCCACTTT. Its protein product is CSASSGQVGSPLHF.

This clone was recorded once. The chain has TRBV5-1 and TRBJ2-5, with 8 positions matching TRBD1. The CDR3 consists of 15 residues. Trimming removed 0 bases from V and 3 bases from J; junction bases left unmatched: 4. CDR1 SGHRS and CDR2 YFSETQ come from the germline V gene. CDR3 bases: TGCGCCAGCAGCTTGGGGGGGACAGGAGAAGAGACCCAGTACTTC. Protein sequence: CASSLGGTGEETQYF.

V is TRBV5-1 and J is TRBJ2-7, with TRBD1 as a possible D gene (6 bases). This CDR3 is 14 amino acids long. V shed 0 bases and J shed 4 bases, with 11 bases lying between them. CDR1 and CDR2 (germline): SGHRS, YFSETQ. The CDR3 region has the DNA TGCGCCAGCAGCTTGGGAACAGGGTTTTACGAGCAGTACTTC. This encodes CASSLGTGFYEQYF.

The V and J genes are TRBV20-1 and TRBJ1-1, with D possibly being TRBD1 (5 bases). The CDR3 runs 13 residues. Per germline, CDR1 DFQATT and CDR2 SNEGSKA (reference sequence). With 3 bases removed from V and 6 bases from J, the gap between germline ends came to 14 bases. Written as DNA, the CDR3 is TGCAGTGCTAGTAGGGACGCGGATGCTGAAGCTTTCTTT. Amino acid sequence: CSASRDADAEAFF.

The CDR3 sequence is CASSLDFAGANVLTF. CDR3 bases: TGTGCCAGCAGCTTAGACTTCGCTGGGGCCAACGTCCTGACTTTC. This sequence joins TRBV11-3 and TRBJ2-6, with no clear D. V was trimmed by 0 bases and J by 2 bases, leaving 5 bases between them. Germline values: CDR1 SGHNT, CDR2 YENEEA. The CDR3 length is 15 residues.

This sequence joins TRBV5-8 and TRBJ1-1; D gene unclear. The CDR3 extends over 13 amino acids. With 1 base removed from V and 3 bases from J, the gap between germline ends came to 7 bases. Per the germline V gene, CDR1 is SGHTS and CDR2 is YDEGEE. CDR3 nucleotide sequence: TGTGCCAGCAGCTTGCTATGGGACACTGAAGCTTTCTTT. This translates into CASSLLWDTEAFF.